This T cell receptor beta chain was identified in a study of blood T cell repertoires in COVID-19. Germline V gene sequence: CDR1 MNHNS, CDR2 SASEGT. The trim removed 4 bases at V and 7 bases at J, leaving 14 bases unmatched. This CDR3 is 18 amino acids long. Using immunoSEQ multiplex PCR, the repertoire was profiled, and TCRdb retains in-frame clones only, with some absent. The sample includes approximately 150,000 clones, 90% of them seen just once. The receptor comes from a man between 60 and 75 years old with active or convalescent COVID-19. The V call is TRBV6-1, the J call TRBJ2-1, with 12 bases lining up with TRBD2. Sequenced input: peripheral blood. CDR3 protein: CASSAFIPGLAGLNEQFF. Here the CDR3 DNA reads TGTGCCAGCAGTGCCTTTATCCCGGGACTAGCGGGTTTGAATGAGCAGTTCTTC.